This T cell receptor (beta chain) came from a study of shared clonotypes between healthy human individuals. At the level of the study: Donors, aged 18 to 49, were a couple of women and a few men.

CD45RO-negative, CCR7-positively selected cells formed the naive CD8 fraction, excluding terminally differentiated effector memory CD45RA+ cells. All the donors were Caucasian adults who lived in Nashville, Tennessee. As to this clone: Its cognate antigen is unknown.

The repertoire was sequenced with immunoSEQ multiplex PCR; TCRdb's copy has only in-frame clones and lacks some. The sample shows fewer than 700,000 clones, approximately 96% of them seen only once. Regarding the study as a whole: Non-shared clonotypes showed lower generation probabilities than clonotypes common to all four donors. Among a few donors, approximately 5% of naive CD4 clonotypes were found in common.

This CDR3 has 15 amino acids. V was cut by 0 bases and J by 0 bases, with 12 bases left in between. The germline gives CDR1 SQVTM, CDR2 ANQGSEA. The clonotype comes from a woman between 25 and 40 years old in good health. Sequencing was done on a sample of naive CD8+ T cells sorted from blood. This rearrangement joins TRBV29-1 to TRBJ2-7; D is unresolved. The CDR3 DNA follows: TGCAGCGTTGAAGATCGCACAGCCTTCTCCTACGAGCAGTACTTC. Its translation is CSVEDRTAFSYEQYF.